This T cell receptor beta chain was sequenced for a study of shared clonotypes between healthy human individuals. Assay: immunoSEQ multiplex PCR; the TCRdb copy retains only in-frame clones and omits some. The sample lists fewer than 800,000 clones, about 91% occurring once. The naive CD8 population came from CD45RO-negative cells selected for CCR7, without terminally differentiated effector memory CD45RA+ cells. V shed 6 bases and J 0 bases; nucleotides not matched to a gene: 7. The germline V gene has CDR1 SGHRS and CDR2 YFSETQ. The CDR3 runs to 15 residues. Sequencing used naive CD8+ T cells sorted from blood. The rearrangement uses TRBV5-1 and TRBJ2-7; 9 bases are shared with TRBD2. This receptor was identified in a man in his thirties or forties in good health. CDR3 nucleotide sequence: TGCGCCAGCACAGGGACTAGCTCAAGCTCCTACGAGCAGTACTTC. Its protein product is CASTGTSSSSYEQYF.